Listed below are T cell receptor beta chains from one sample, sequenced in a study of primary melanoma T cells and metastatic recurrence. TCRdb keeps only in-frame clones here, not all; method: immunoSEQ multiplex PCR. Its table records 50 to 70 clones. What was sequenced was melanoma tumor tissue. All receptors derive from a human donor with melanoma. CDR3s include the opening cysteine and the closing phenylalanine or tryptophan. A D gene is named only where the DNA matches it firmly. Size is omitted from some rows. Given values are once, few, many or a class for expanded clones.

V gene,J gene,clone size,D gene,CDR3 DNA,CDR3 protein
TRBV11-3,TRBJ1-4,NA,NA,TGTGCCAGCAGCTTCATGGGCGAGCCTAATGAAAAACTGTTTTTT,CASSFMGEPNEKLFF
TRBV28,TRBJ2-7,NA,TRBD1,TGTGCCAGCAGTGCCAGGACAGGCTTCCTTTACGAGCAGTACTTC,CASSARTGFLYEQYF
TRBV28,TRBJ1-3,NA,NA,TGTGCCAGCAGTTTACAGGCCCTCGGAAACACCATATATTTT,CASSLQALGNTIYF
TRBV19,TRBJ2-7,NA,NA,TGTGCCAGTAGTATAGACGAGACAGGCGGTAAGCAGTACTTC,CASSIDETGGKQYF
TRBV6-8,TRBJ2-6,once,NA,TGTGCCAGCAGTAATGCCGCATGGGAACAAAGTCGGGCCAACGTCCTGACTTTC,CASSNAAWEQSRANVLTF
TRBV6-8,TRBJ1-2,NA,TRBD1,TGTGCCAGCAGTGACTGGACAGGGGACGGCTACACCTTC,CASSDWTGDGYTF
TRBV19,TRBJ1-2,NA,NA,TGTGCCACCGGGACGGTTGCAATCGGCTACACCTTC,CATGTVAIGYTF
TRBV7-8,TRBJ2-5,NA,TRBD2,TGTGCCAGCAGCTCTCGGACTAGCGGGGGGGAGGAGACCCAGTACTTC,CASSSRTSGGEETQYF
TRBV11-3,TRBJ1-6,NA,TRBD1,TGTGCCAGCAGCTTGGGGACAGACAATTCACCCCTCCACTTT,CASSLGTDNSPLHF
TRBV14,TRBJ2-7,NA,TRBD1,TGTGCCAGCAGCCAAGTTGGCCGGGACAGCTGGTACGAGCAGTACTTC,CASSQVGRDSWYEQYF
TRBV30,TRBJ1-1,NA,NA,TGTGCCTGGAGTGTGGTTTGGGGCACTGAAGCTTTCTTT,CAWSVVWGTEAFF
TRBV7-7,TRBJ1-5,NA,NA,TGTGCCAGCAGCTTCCACGGGCCAAGCAATCAGCCCCAGCATTTT,CASSFHGPSNQPQHF
TRBV30,TRBJ1-5,NA,NA,TGTGCCTGGAGCGAGGGCTGGGGGGGTAATCAGCCCCAGCATTTT,CAWSEGWGGNQPQHF
TRBV11-3,TRBJ1-5,NA,NA,TGTGCCAGCAAAGACGAAACTAGCAATCAGCCCCAGCATTTT,CASKDETSNQPQHF
TRBV6-8,TRBJ1-1,NA,NA,TGTGCCAGCAAGACTTCCGTCGGGAACACTGAAGCTTTCTTT,CASKTSVGNTEAFF
TRBV8-2,TRBJ2-1,NA,NA,TGTGCCAGCAGTTTTTTCGGGACGGGGTACAATGAGCAGTTCTTC,CASSFFGTGYNEQFF
TRBV29-1,TRBJ1-5,NA,TRBD1,TGCAGCGTTGCCCGGGACAGGGGACAGCCCCAGCATTTT,CSVARDRGQPQHF
TRBV10-3,TRBJ2-5,NA,TRBD1,TGTGCCATCAGTGAGTCGGGCAGGGGGCTGGAGGAGACCCAGTACTTC,CAISESGRGLEETQYF
TRBV19,TRBJ2-1,NA,TRBD2,TGTGCCAGTAGTATATCAGCGGGGGGGCCAAGTGAGCAGTTCTTC,CASSISAGGPSEQFF
TRBV14,TRBJ1-1,NA,NA,TGTGCCAGCAGCCAAGTATATTGGTCTGAAGCTTTCTTT,CASSQVYWSEAFF